These 17 T cell receptor beta chains came from one sample sequenced in a study of cytomegalovirus exposure and HLA in healthy donors. PCR amplification relied on 60 Vbeta primers (plus 13 Jbeta primers). TCRdb keeps only in-frame clones here, not all; method: immunoSEQ multiplex PCR. The sample includes some 170,000 clones, 65% to 90% of them seen just once. The specimen sequenced was PBMCs. Source of these receptors: a man aged 50-59 years in good health and CMV-seropositive.

This rearrangement joins TRBV10-2 to TRBJ2-7; 7 bases line up with TRBD2. V lost 7 bases to trimming and J lost 7 bases; unmatched junction nucleotides: 16. The CDR3 is 15 residues long. CDR1 and CDR2 (germline): WSHSY, SAAADI. CDR3 nucleotide sequence: TGCGCCAGCACCGGGGGTAGCGGGTTCTTGGGGGAGCAGTACTTC. Translation gives CASTGGSGFLGEQYF.

The chain uses TRBV5-6 and TRBJ2-2, with 7 bases identical to TRBD1. The germline V gene has CDR1 SGHDT and CDR2 YYEEEE. The CDR3 loop spans 15 amino acids. V shed 5 bases, J shed 7 bases, and the junction held 11 bases outside the gene matches. The CDR3 is CASRALDRVNGELFF. CDR3 nucleotide sequence: TGTGCCAGCAGAGCCTTAGACAGGGTAAACGGGGAGCTGTTTTTT.

The gene calls are TRBV29-1 and TRBJ1-1; D may be TRBD1 (5 bases). The germline CDR1 and CDR2 sequences are SQVTM and ANQGSEA. The CDR3 is 13 amino acids. V gave up 7 bases and J gave up 1 base, with 13 bases separating them. The CDR3 DNA sequence: TGCAGCGCCACGGGACTCAGGAACACTGAAGCTTTCTTT. This sequence encodes CSATGLRNTEAFF.

The chain couples TRBV7-8 to TRBJ1-5, with 8 bases aligning to TRBD1. This CDR3 is built from 15 residues. V lost 5 bases and J lost 6; bases outside the gene matches: 9. CDR1 is SGHVS, CDR2 FQNEAQ, per germline. The CDR3 reads CASSGLQGARQPQHF. The CDR3, as DNA: TGTGCCAGCAGCGGCCTCCAGGGGGCTCGTCAGCCCCAGCATTTT.

The chain links TRBV5-1 to TRBJ2-2; the D gene is possibly TRBD2 (5 bases). V was pared by 3 bases and J by 4 bases, with 16 bases between. The CDR3 runs to 16 residues. Germline CDR1 is SGHRS and CDR2 is YFSETQ. The CDR3 here is CASSSILAGGTGELFF. The CDR3 DNA reads as TGCGCCAGCAGCTCTATTCTAGCAGGAGGCACCGGGGAGCTGTTTTTT.

The chain joins TRBV28 to TRBJ2-1, with 10 bases aligning to TRBD2. The germline gives CDR1 MDHEN, CDR2 SYDVKM. The CDR3 covers 14 residues. Trimming took 8 bases from V and 7 from J; bases not matched to a gene: 8. The CDR3 coding sequence is TGTGCCAGCTTTTCTAGCGGGAGAGATAATGAGCAGTTCTTC. Amino acids: CASFSSGRDNEQFF.

The genes are TRBV5-1 and TRBJ2-4, with TRBD2 as a possible D gene (5 bases). Trimming left V 0 bases short and J 8 bases short, with 12 bases between. The CDR3 is 14 residues long. Looked up from germline, CDR1 is SGHRS and CDR2 is YFSETQ. The CDR3 nucleotides are TGCGCCAGCAGCTTGGATACGGGGAAGGACATTCAGTACTTC. Protein: CASSLDTGKDIQYF.

The J gene is TRBJ2-7, the V gene TRBV9, with TRBD2 matching over 14 bases. V shed 5 bases and J 0 bases; nucleotides not matched to a gene: 4. The CDR3 extends over 16 amino acids. From germline, CDR1 is SGDLS and CDR2 YYNGEE. In DNA, the CDR3 is TGTGCCAGCAGGGGGACTAGCGGGGGTAGCTCCTACGAGCAGTACTTC. Translation gives CASRGTSGGSSYEQYF. Based on the CDR3 plus reference TRBV9 and TRBJ2-7, the full variable domain is DSGVTQTPKHLITATGQRVTLRCSPRSGDLSVYWYQQSLDQGLQFLIQYYNGEERAKGNILERFSAQQFPDLHSELNLSSLELGDSALYFCASRGTSGGSSYEQYFGPGTRLTVT.

The chain is built from TRBV20-1 and TRBJ2-1; D is ambiguous. The CDR3 consists of 11 residues. Germline V gene lookup returns CDR1 DFQATT and CDR2 SNEGSKA (reference sequence). The ends were cut back, 3 bases at V and 10 bases at J, with 10 bases in the middle. For the CDR3, the DNA is TGCAGTGCTAGCGGCCTAGGAGAGCAGTTCTTC. Translated, it gives CSASGLGEQFF.

This chain connects TRBV9 to TRBJ2-2; TRBD2 might be the D (6 bases). V gave up 4 bases and J gave up 4 bases, with 23 bases separating them. Looked up from germline, CDR1 is SGDLS and CDR2 is YYNGEE. The CDR3 runs 18 residues. DNA of the CDR3: TGTGCCAGCAGCTCGGAGCGCGGTCCGGGGGAGAGCACCGGGGAGCTGTTTTTT. This gives the protein CASSSERGPGESTGELFF.

This sequence joins TRBV19 and TRBJ2-2, with a weak D call TRBD1 (5 bases). The length of the CDR3 is 14 residues. The V and J ends lost 1 base and 3 bases respectively, with 6 bases between them. Germline V gives CDR1 LNHDA, CDR2 SQIVND (reference sequence). CDR3 nucleotide sequence: TGTGCCAGTAGTATAGCCAGGGACACCGGGGAGCTGTTTTTT. It codes for CASSIARDTGELFF.

The chain couples TRBV5-6 to TRBJ2-7, with D maybe TRBD1 (6 bases). Trimming pared 2 bases from V and 2 bases from J, leaving 17 bases between. Germline CDR1 and CDR2: SGHDT and YYEEEE. The length of the CDR3 is 16 residues. The CDR3 spells CASSLTRDRDTYEQYF. Here the CDR3 DNA reads TGTGCCAGCAGCTTAACCAGGGATAGGGACACCTACGAGCAGTACTTC. The whole variable domain, filled in from reference TRBV5-6 and TRBJ2-7, reads DAGVTQSPTHLIKTRGQQVTLRCSPKSGHDTVSWYQQALGQGPQFIFQYYEEEERQRGNFPDRFSGHQFPNYSSELNVNALLLGDSALYLCASSLTRDRDTYEQYFGPGTRLTVT.

The CDR3 is CASSQGTSQTNEKLFF. CDR3 in DNA: TGTGCCAGCAGCCAGGGCACTTCCCAGACGAATGAAAAACTGTTTTTT. This sequence joins TRBV5-6 and TRBJ1-4; TRBD1 might be the D (5 bases). The CDR3 extends over 16 amino acids. CDR1 and CDR2 from the germline V gene are SGHDT and YYEEEE. The V end was cut by 4 bases, the J end by 5 bases, with 18 bases between.

V usage is TRBV5-1 and J usage is TRBJ1-3; D is unresolved. V lost 0 bases, J lost 3 bases, and 10 bases lay in between. The CDR3 has 15 amino acids. Germline V lookup: CDR1 SGHRS, CDR2 YFSETQ. CDR3 sequence reads: CASSLGGEGGNTIYF. The CDR3 region has the DNA TGCGCCAGCAGCTTGGGCGGAGAAGGTGGAAACACCATATATTTT.

The genes are TRBV9 and TRBJ2-5; D is possibly TRBD1 (6 bases). The last part of the DNA fits TRBJ2-7 better; the J call may be wrong. The germline V gene encodes CDR1 SGDLS and CDR2 YYNGEE. The CDR3 runs 13 residues. The CDR3 DNA sequence: TGTGCCAGCAGCGCCGGGACACGCTACGAGCAGTACTTC. Amino acids: CASSAGTRYEQYF.

V and J are TRBV5-1 and TRBJ2-1; 10 nucleotides match TRBD2. The CDR3 is 17 amino acids. Germline V gene data show CDR1 as SGHRS and CDR2 as YFSETQ. V trimming: 4 bases; J trimming: 4 bases; junction bases outside the gene matches: 11. DNA of the CDR3: TGCGCCAGCAGCCCGGGTTCGGGTAGCGGGGGGTACAATGAGCAGTTCTTC. Translation: CASSPGSGSGGYNEQFF.

The chain has TRBV19 and TRBJ2-5, with a possible D match to TRBD1 (5 bases). CDR1 LNHDA and CDR2 SQIVND come from the germline V gene (reference sequence). The germline V and J ends were trimmed by 0 bases and 5 bases, with 10 bases remaining between them. The CDR3 loop spans 14 amino acids. The DNA for the CDR3 is TGTGCCAGTAGTATAGATTCGACAGCGGAGACCCAGTACTTC. This sequence encodes CASSIDSTAETQYF.